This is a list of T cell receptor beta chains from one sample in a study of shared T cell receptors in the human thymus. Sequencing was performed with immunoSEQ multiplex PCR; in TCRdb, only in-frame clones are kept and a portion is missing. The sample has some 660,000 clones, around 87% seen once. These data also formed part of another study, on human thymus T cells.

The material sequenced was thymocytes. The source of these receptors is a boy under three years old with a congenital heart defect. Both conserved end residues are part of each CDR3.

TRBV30	CAWSVRRSLKRSYEQYF
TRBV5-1	CASSLARRTANTGELFF
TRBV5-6	CASSLGEDRGVSYEQYF
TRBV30	CAWIGRTKHYGYTF
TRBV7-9	CASSLISGLAGGPVYEQYF
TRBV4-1	CASSQDVYWRNLTQYF
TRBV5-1	CASSDRNTEAFF
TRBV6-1	CASSDRGLAEHNEQFF
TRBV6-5	CASSYSAGHEQYF
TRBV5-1	CASSWQKRGGTDTQYF
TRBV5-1	CASSLVHPEGPYGYTF
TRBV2	CASPSRGSTEAFF
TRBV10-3	CAISDAPNFNTGELFF
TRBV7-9	CASSRRDSEETQYF
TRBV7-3	CASSSGGHTGELFF
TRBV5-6	CASSPTGTDPYEQYF
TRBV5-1	CASSLGQGCCEQYF
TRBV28	CASSLAGPNEKLFF
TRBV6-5	CASSYGGQGIEKLFF
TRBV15	CATSRDPPLRDRSRSTEAFF
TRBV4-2	CASSQDFSGQGGFNQPQHF
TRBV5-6	CASSWVVEGYGYTF
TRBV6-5	CASRHLAGGEFF
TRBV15	CATSRASQGVDNSPLHF
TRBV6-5	CASRGRAGRYEQYF
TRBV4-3	CASSQTRGYLYEQYF
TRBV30	CAWSGTSPDEQYF
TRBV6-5	CASSGTGYGYTF
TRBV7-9	CASSLRGKGYEQYF
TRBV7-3	CASSLIRTRDYEQYF
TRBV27	CASSPTGLTGELFF
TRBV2	CASGPGTTEAFF
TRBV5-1	CASSPLGQGRGAFF
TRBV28	CASSFPDSHSTDTQYF
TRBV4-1	CASSQGMGLYNEQFF
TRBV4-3	CASSQDLLGVRNTEAFF
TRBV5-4	CASSLGPGEENTGELFF